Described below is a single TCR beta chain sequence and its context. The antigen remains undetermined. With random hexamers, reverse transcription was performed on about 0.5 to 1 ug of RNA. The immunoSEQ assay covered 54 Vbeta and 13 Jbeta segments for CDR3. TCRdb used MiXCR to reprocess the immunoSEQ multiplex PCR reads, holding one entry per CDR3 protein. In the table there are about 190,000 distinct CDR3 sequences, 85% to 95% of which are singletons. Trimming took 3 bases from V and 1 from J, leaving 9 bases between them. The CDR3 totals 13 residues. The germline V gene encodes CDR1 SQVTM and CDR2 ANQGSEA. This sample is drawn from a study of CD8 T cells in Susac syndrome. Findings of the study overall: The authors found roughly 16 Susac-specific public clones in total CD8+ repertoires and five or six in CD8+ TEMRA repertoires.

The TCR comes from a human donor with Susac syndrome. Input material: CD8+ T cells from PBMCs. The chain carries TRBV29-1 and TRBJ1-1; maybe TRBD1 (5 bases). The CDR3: CSVERGGNTEAFF. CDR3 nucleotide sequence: TGCAGCGTTGAGAGGGGAGGGAACACTGAAGCTTTCTTT.